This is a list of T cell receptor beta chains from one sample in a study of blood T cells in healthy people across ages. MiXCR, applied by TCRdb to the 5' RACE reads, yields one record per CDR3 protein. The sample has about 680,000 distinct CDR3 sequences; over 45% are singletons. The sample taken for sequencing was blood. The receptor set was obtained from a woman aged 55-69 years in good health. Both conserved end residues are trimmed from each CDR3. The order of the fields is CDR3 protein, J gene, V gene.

CDR3aa: ASSDSGGATDTQY
j_gene: TRBJ2-3
v_gene: TRBV6-1

CDR3aa: ASSLISGSEADTQY
j_gene: TRBJ2-3
v_gene: TRBV7-2

CDR3aa: ASREGNSANYGYT
j_gene: TRBJ1-2
v_gene: TRBV6-5

CDR3aa: ASSHHTPETQY
j_gene: .
v_gene: TRBV3-1

CDR3aa: ASSLVGPYYEQY
j_gene: TRBJ2-7
v_gene: TRBV28

CDR3aa: ASSNRENYGYT
j_gene: TRBJ1-2
v_gene: TRBV7-9

CDR3aa: SARPGLGTYNEQF
j_gene: TRBJ2-1
v_gene: TRBV20-1

CDR3aa: SGLLNNEQY
j_gene: TRBJ2-5
v_gene: TRBV29-1

CDR3aa: SARGASGFDEQY
j_gene: TRBJ2-5
v_gene: TRBV20-1

CDR3aa: ASSYKERGTSGIPYEQY
j_gene: .
v_gene: TRBV27

CDR3aa: SVEDIWGGYT
j_gene: TRBJ1-2
v_gene: TRBV29-1

CDR3aa: ASSIRPLSDLPYEQY
j_gene: TRBJ2-7
v_gene: TRBV19

CDR3aa: SAPTFSGRQGVYEQY
j_gene: TRBJ2-7
v_gene: TRBV20-1

CDR3aa: ASLSRDAHTYNEQY
j_gene: TRBJ2-7
v_gene: TRBV10-2

CDR3aa: ASSFAGLDQVEQY
j_gene: TRBJ2-7
v_gene: TRBV12-3/TRBV12-4

CDR3aa: ASSPRHEPGGSYNSPLH
j_gene: TRBJ1-6
v_gene: TRBV4-2

CDR3aa: ASSIRAGNYGYT
j_gene: TRBJ1-2
v_gene: TRBV27

CDR3aa: ASSSLAGVGRYEQY
j_gene: .
v_gene: TRBV28

CDR3aa: SAEGGTSGKPGTGELF
j_gene: TRBJ2-2
v_gene: TRBV20-1

CDR3aa: ASSIVNIQY
j_gene: TRBJ2-4
v_gene: TRBV12-3/TRBV12-4

CDR3aa: SALDNLGFGYT
j_gene: TRBJ1-2
v_gene: TRBV20-1

CDR3aa: ASSPHPGKSSYNEQF
j_gene: TRBJ2-1
v_gene: TRBV4-1

CDR3aa: ASTRQGGDYEQY
j_gene: TRBJ2-7
v_gene: TRBV11-2

CDR3aa: ASSSSGGSNSPLH
j_gene: TRBJ1-6
v_gene: TRBV12-3/TRBV12-4

CDR3aa: AWNQGWRETQY
j_gene: TRBJ2-5
v_gene: TRBV30

CDR3aa: AWSASGVYEQY
j_gene: TRBJ2-7
v_gene: TRBV30

CDR3aa: ARRGEDSPNSPLH
j_gene: TRBJ1-6
v_gene: TRBV2

CDR3aa: ASSLVHYSPLH
j_gene: TRBJ1-6
v_gene: TRBV28

CDR3aa: ASSLTGGGETQY
j_gene: TRBJ2-5
v_gene: TRBV5-1

CDR3aa: ASSPGQGLTYEQY
j_gene: TRBJ2-7
v_gene: TRBV7-9

CDR3aa: ATSDARGYT
j_gene: TRBJ1-2
v_gene: TRBV24-1